A single sample is the source of the 14 T cell receptor beta chains below, sequenced in a study of blood T cell repertoires in COVID-19. Profiled with immunoSEQ multiplex PCR; TCRdb holds only in-frame clones, not every one. Of fewer than 200,000 clones listed, roughly 79% were seen once; the top ten hold 9.5% to 15%. The sequenced material came from peripheral blood. These TCRs come from a woman over 75 with COVID-19, enrolled during active disease.

The rearrangement uses TRBV7-9 and TRBJ1-2; TRBD1 matches 8 bases. The CDR3 has 13 residues. Germline-derived CDR1 and CDR2 are SEHNR and FQNEAQ (reference sequence). After removal of 5 bases from V and 3 bases from J, the junction contained 2 bases not matched to a gene. The CDR3: CASSPTGDYGYTF. CDR3 nucleotide sequence: TGTGCCAGCAGCCCGACAGGGGACTATGGCTACACCTTC.

The V gene is TRBV3-1 (or the pseudogene TRBV3-2), the J gene TRBJ1-6; D perhaps matches TRBD1 (5 bases). Germline loops: CDR1 LGHDT, CDR2 YNNKEL (reference sequence). The germline V and J ends were trimmed by 4 bases and 11 bases, with 18 bases remaining between them. The CDR3 covers 15 residues. The CDR3 loop is CASSPPRSRGAPLHF. CDR3 bases: TGTGCCAGCAGCCCACCCCGCTCACGGGGGGCACCCCTCCACTTT.

The gene calls are TRBV29-1 and TRBJ2-1; 7 positions match TRBD2. There are 13 residues in the CDR3. V dropped 4 bases and J dropped 9; count of bases not matched to a gene: 9. CDR1 SQVTM and CDR2 ANQGSEA come from the germline V gene. In nucleotides, the CDR3 is TGCAGCGTTGGGGGCGGGAGTTGGATTGAGCAGTTCTTC. Protein sequence: CSVGGGSWIEQFF.

The chain has TRBV6-2 or TRBV6-3 and TRBJ2-7, with D tentatively TRBD1 (5 bases). Trimming cost V 2 bases and J 4 bases, with 18 bases left between them. The CDR3 is made up of 16 amino acids. Germline assignment: CDR1 MNHEY and CDR2 SVGEGT. As DNA, the CDR3 is TGTGCCAGCAGTTACGGTGGTGGGGCGTCTAGTTACGAGCAGTACTTC. Translation gives CASSYGGGASSYEQYF.

In this sample, this clone turned up a few times. The V call is TRBV2, the J call TRBJ2-3, with D unresolved. Germline loops: CDR1 SNHLY, CDR2 FYNNEI. The ends were cut back, 4 bases at V and 2 bases at J, with 10 bases in the middle. This CDR3 is 14 amino acids long. CDR3 region: CASSASFPTDTQYF. The CDR3 DNA reads as TGTGCCAGCAGTGCGAGCTTCCCCACAGATACGCAGTATTTT.

The rearrangement uses TRBV7-2 and TRBJ2-5; D gene ambiguous. The CDR3 is made up of 14 amino acids. CDR1 is SGHTA and CDR2 is FQGNSA in the germline V gene. Trimming took off 5 bases at V and 6 bases at J, with 16 bases between the two ends. The CDR3 region is CASSPGFVPQTQYF. In DNA form, the CDR3 reads TGTGCCAGCAGCCCCGGTTTTGTCCCCCAGACCCAGTACTTC.

This chain connects TRBV7-9 to TRBJ2-5; D is possibly TRBD1 (6 bases). Between the trimmed V and J ends, which lost 5 bases and 11 bases, there was a span of 21 bases. The CDR3 spans 14 residues. Looked up from germline, CDR1 is SEHNR and CDR2 is FQNEAQ (reference sequence). CDR3 amino acids: CASSLDSLQGSQYF. Written as DNA, the CDR3 is TGTGCCAGCAGCCTAGATTCTTTACAGGGATCACAGTACTTC.

The genes are TRBV19 and TRBJ1-2; the D gene is possibly TRBD1 (5 bases). Germline CDR1 is LNHDA and CDR2 is SQIVND (reference sequence). The CDR3 has 13 amino acids. V gave up 5 bases and J gave up 3 bases, with 10 bases separating them. CDR3 coding DNA: TGTGCCAGTAGTGCCGGGACTTACTATGGCTACACCTTC. Protein sequence: CASSAGTYYGYTF.

The V and J genes are TRBV6-6 and TRBJ1-1; the D gene is possibly TRBD1 (6 bases). Trimming removed 6 bases at V and 0 bases at J, with 11 bases between. CDR1 MNHNY and CDR2 SVGAGI come from the germline V gene (reference sequence). CDR3 length: 14 residues. The CDR3 loop reads CASSTQGLNTEAFF. Here the CDR3 DNA reads TGTGCCAGCAGCACACAGGGCTTGAACACTGAAGCTTTCTTT.

The CDR3 DNA follows: TGTGCCAGCAGTTTAAAACTAGCGGGGTTTTATGAGCAGTTCTTC. Its translation is CASSLKLAGFYEQFF. This chain joins TRBV28 and TRBJ2-1; 10 bases fit TRBD2. V dropped 2 bases and J dropped 8; count of bases not matched to a gene: 6. This CDR3 has 15 amino acids. Per the germline V gene, CDR1 is MDHEN and CDR2 is SYDVKM.

V is TRBV5-5 and J is TRBJ1-4; perhaps TRBD1 as D (5 bases). V was pared by 4 bases and J by 0 bases, with 19 bases between. Germline-derived CDR1 and CDR2 are SGHKS and YYEKEE (reference sequence). This CDR3 comprises 18 residues. CDR3 region: CASSPIGTRRPTNEKLFF. CDR3 nucleotides: TGTGCCAGCAGCCCCATCGGGACTCGACGCCCAACTAATGAAAAACTGTTTTTT. The full variable domain, its missing parts supplied by reference TRBV5-5 and TRBJ1-4, is DAGVTQSPTHLIKTRGQQVTLRCSPISGHKSVSWYQQVLGQGPQFIFQYYEKEERGRGNFPDRFSARQFPNYSSELNVNALLLGDSALYLCASSPIGTRRPTNEKLFFGSGTQLSVL.

This chain joins TRBV24-1 and TRBJ2-2, with 8 bases identical to TRBD2. The germline V gene encodes CDR1 KGHDR and CDR2 SFDVKD. There are 15 residues in the CDR3. The junction had 9 bases not matched to a gene; V was cut back by 9 bases and J by 4 bases. The DNA of the CDR3 is TGTGCCACCCAACCCCTAACTAGCGGCACCGGGGAGCTGTTTTTT. Translated: CATQPLTSGTGELFF.

The chain employs TRBV4-1 and TRBJ2-3, with 7 nucleotides matching TRBD2. Germline CDR1 and CDR2: MGHRA and YSYEKL. The length of the CDR3 is 14 residues. The junction had 4 bases not matched to a gene; V was cut back by 3 bases and J by 4 bases. The CDR3 sequence is CASSQGGESDTQYF. The CDR3 region has the DNA TGCGCCAGCAGCCAGGGGGGGGAGTCAGATACGCAGTATTTT.

This chain joins TRBV7-9 and TRBJ2-5; D perhaps matches TRBD1 (6 bases). The CDR3 is 14 amino acids. Germline V gene lookup returns CDR1 SEHNR and CDR2 FQNEAQ (reference sequence). Trimming took off 5 bases at V and 2 bases at J, with 12 bases between the two ends. The CDR3 loop reads CASSPRTAQETQYF. In DNA form, the CDR3 reads TGTGCCAGCAGCCCAAGGACAGCTCAAGAGACCCAGTACTTC.